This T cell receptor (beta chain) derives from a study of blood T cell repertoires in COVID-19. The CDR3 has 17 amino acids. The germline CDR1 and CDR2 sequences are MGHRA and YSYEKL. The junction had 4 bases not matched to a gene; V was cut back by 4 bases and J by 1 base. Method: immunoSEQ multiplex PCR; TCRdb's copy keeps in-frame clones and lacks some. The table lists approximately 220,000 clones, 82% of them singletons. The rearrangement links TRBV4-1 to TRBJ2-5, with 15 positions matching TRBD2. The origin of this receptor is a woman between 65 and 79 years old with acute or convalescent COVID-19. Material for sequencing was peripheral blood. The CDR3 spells CASSPGLAGGSQETQYF. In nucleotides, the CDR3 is TGCGCCAGCAGCCCGGGACTAGCGGGGGGATCCCAAGAGACCCAGTACTTC.